This TCR beta chain was captured in a study of blood T cell repertoires in COVID-19. Across the whole study: The analysed material was cDNA or gDNA that came from T cells, B-cell-depleted T cells, or PBMCs.

CDR3 length: 13 amino acids. Trimming took 4 bases from V and 5 from J, leaving 13 bases between them. Germline V gene lookup returns CDR1 SGHRS and CDR2 YFSETQ. Authors' methods: Estimated nucleated cell counts came from reference gene primer amplification. Data came from immunoSEQ multiplex PCR; TCRdb stores just in-frame clones and leaves some out. Clonal size and the V and J genes are those of that table, whereas D and trimming came from the DNA. The sample includes hundreds of thousands of clones, about four fifths of them seen just once. This TCR came from a woman in her thirties or forties with active or convalescent COVID-19. V usage is TRBV5-1 and J usage is TRBJ2-7, with a tentative D call TRBD2 (7 bases). Sequencing was performed on peripheral blood. The CDR3 DNA reads as TGCGCCAGCAGCGAGGGGGGGTCTGACGAGCAGTACTTC. It yields the protein CASSEGGSDEQYF.